This T cell receptor beta chain is drawn from a study of blood T cell repertoires in COVID-19. Study-wide background: Spain, Italy and the United States supplied samples that represented acute and convalescent COVID-19. Sources were T cells, B-cell-depleted T cells, or PBMCs; the material itself was cDNA or gDNA.

The CDR3 extends over 13 amino acids. Per germline, CDR1 SGHAT and CDR2 FQDESV (reference sequence). Trimming removed 1 base at V and 7 bases at J, with 11 bases between. This clone was seen at least ten times. In the source study's methods: Amplifying reference gene primers gave estimates of nucleated cell counts. Clones were sequenced by immunoSEQ multiplex PCR, and TCRdb holds only the in-frame ones, with some missing. The D gene and trimming were derived from the DNA, and the V and J assignments and clone size from that table. The table shows fewer than 150,000 clones, with roughly nine tenths occurring only once.

The sequencing sample was made of peripheral blood. The sequence was obtained from a man aged 70 or older who had recovered from COVID-19. The V gene is TRBV11-1, the J gene TRBJ2-7; D remains ambiguous. CDR3 amino acids: CASSLVLRGEQYF. In DNA, the CDR3 is TGTGCCAGCAGCTTAGTTCTGCGCGGTGAGCAGTACTTC.